This T cell receptor (beta chain) was obtained from a study of cytomegalovirus exposure and HLA in healthy donors (dated by TCRdb to 2016 to 2017). With regard to the full study: An earlier analysis of under 600 of the donors reported 250 to 350 Gb of sequence data and about 100 million unique TCR beta sequences from some 180 million T cells. Typing coverage differed by locus: A, B, C, DRB1 and DQB1 were typed in about 629-640 donors, DQA1 in about 550, DPA1 in approximately 610, and DPB1 in roughly 470. Donor age, sex, ethnicity and CMV serostatus were compiled together with the repertoire data. All discovery cohort repertoires had been generated using a single sequencing platform. To study patterns of TCR occurrence, a later analysis re-analyzed previously published TCR beta repertoires from 500 to 850 donors and added high-resolution HLA genotyping. Of the roughly 400 genotyped donors, more than 75% were placed in the genetic ancestry cluster associated with self-reported Caucasian donors. Both class I and class II loci were covered by HLA typing, at four-digit resolution. Genome-wide SNP genotypes for about three fifths of the roughly 700 donors were used in a later genetic analysis, which treated that subset as a discovery cohort. Besides the first cohort of 666 subjects, a separate validation cohort made up of some 110 different subjects was used. The aim of the study was to test whether cataloging public T cell receptors could identify signatures of past pathogen exposure. Rather than drawing on any new phenotypic data, the later analysis identified candidate immune exposures from TCR beta sequences and the way those sequences occurred across donors. To predict cytomegalovirus infection status, the study combined high-throughput TCR immunosequencing, statistical association of individual TCRs with disease status, and machine learning. To decide whether each TCR beta V gene segment behaved as functional or pseudogenic, an earlier analysis of 587 of the donors relied on high-throughput TCR beta sequencing. Across under 500 genotyped donors of the cohort, an average of approximately 240,000 unique TCR beta nucleotide sequences per donor were sequenced, and 15% to 20% of those sequences were non-productive. Roughly 310 gigabases of sequencing data and tens of millions of unique TCR sequences were included in an early release covering about 700 HLA-typed donors. Because of strong linkage in the cohort, four to six DR-DQ haplotypes were treated as single units for association and clustering. The study profiled the T cell repertoires of under 700 subjects by immunosequencing and related them to cytomegalovirus serostatus.

The receptor library was made with the immunoSEQ multiplex PCR assay. For the multiplex PCR, a mixture combining 60 forward primers for TCR Vbeta segments and 13 reverse primers for TCR Jbeta segments was used. A multiplex PCR assay on genomic DNA amplified the CDR3 region of rearranged TCR beta genes. On the Illumina HiSeq System, the amplified TCR beta libraries were sequenced as 87-base-pair reads. The paper's processing steps were these. Across the 700 or so repertoires, a later analysis counted roughly 77 million unique TCR beta chains, some 11 million of which were shared by at least two donors. Raw reads were error-corrected and collapsed into unique sequences with a nearest-neighbor algorithm that merged closely related sequences to remove PCR and sequencing errors. CDR3 sequences were aligned to IMGT reference sequences to assign V, D and J gene segments. For a sequence to be retained, at least a six-nucleotide match to both a V gene segment and a J gene segment was required. A rearrangement counted as productive if the CDR3 had no stop codons and remained in frame with V and J, and every other rearrangement counted as non-productive. Following IMGT convention, CDR3 was defined as the stretch from the second conserved V-encoded cysteine to the conserved J-encoded phenylalanine. The earlier analysis of about 620 of the donors excluded sequences that lacked an unambiguous match to a single V gene segment. An earlier analysis of fewer than 750 of the donors classified V segments as functional when productive rearrangements were above 56.7% and as segregating when the standard deviation between donors was above 5%. A statistical classification framework was developed to diagnose cytomegalovirus status using the catalog of TCR beta chain sequences. V and J gene assignment, in a later analysis, came from comparing TCR nucleotide sequences with IMGT/GENE-DB human TR gene sequences. In a later analysis, CDR3 sequences and most-parsimonious VDJ recombination scenarios were assigned using the TCRdist pipeline. In a later analysis, each TCR beta chain was defined by its CDR3 amino acid sequence together with its V-gene family, and reads without a unique V-gene family were excluded. In a later analysis, a few hundred highly shared, low-generation-probability nucleotide sequences were removed to address suspected cross-contamination and a sequencing artifact. In a later analysis, a clonal expansion index for each public chain was calculated from normalized within-repertoire ranks of inferred template counts. Generation probabilities in a later analysis came from a VDJ recombination model fitted to out-of-frame rearrangements, and those results were checked against IGoR. In a later analysis, hypergeometric tests were used to score TCR-TCR, TCR-HLA and TCR-CMV co-occurrence, with a repertoire-size bias correction applied to TCR pairs. In a later analysis, false discovery rates were estimated by permuting HLA or CMV assignments 20 times. A later analysis grouped co-occurring TCRs with DBSCAN, adding TCRdist sequence similarity when clustering within HLA-allele-positive subsets. For co-occurrence clustering, repertoires with fewer than 30,000 or more than 120,000 public chains were excluded, along with about five repertoires with anomalous nucleotide sharing. Imported from immuneACCESS, the table was reduced by TCRdb to in-frame sequences with V and J called. These copies leave out some clones; in studies compared against another copy, an unresolved V gene accounts for under half, and the cause of the remainder is not known. D and trimming come from the DNA, and the V and J calls and clone size come from that table. In this sample the table shows some 130,000 clones, 65% to 85% of which occur a single time. Roughly 4.2% of the sample comes from the top ten.

General conclusions and limits of the study: Because the 87-base-pair reads could not distinguish some IMGT-functional V segments, including TRBV6-2 and TRBV6-3, those segments were excluded. Compared with the roughly 720-donor mean, donors in an Asian-associated ancestry cluster had fewer N-insertions in productive TCRs, according to a later genetic analysis. A later genetic analysis associated a missense DCLRE1C variant with V-gene and J-gene trimming of TCR beta chains, and an independent cohort replicated the association. A cluster of highly shared sequence variants was judged likely to be a technical artifact of the sequencing pipeline. Broadly in line with IMGT annotations, most TCR beta V segments showed up in productive rearrangements about 87% or about 30% of the time in an earlier analysis of several hundred of the donors. In a later analysis, HLA-associated TCR beta chains showed more clonal expansion and lower generation probabilities than non-associated chains that were equally common. HLA typing was unavailable for some donors at each locus, so association tests used only the typed subset. Presence/absence analyses assumed roughly uniform sequencing depth across donors, an assumption that may not hold. A later analysis found that TCR association rates varied across HLA loci, with DRB1 alleles showing the most associated TCRs and HLA-C alleles the fewest. The study gave a list of about 170 TCR beta chains associated with cytomegalovirus. The authors suggested that the approach could potentially be extended to other disease states and immunological phenotypes. Across donors, most TCR sequences were observed very rarely, whereas some public TCRs were present in many individuals. Cytomegalovirus status was reported to be diagnosed by the classifier with high specificity and sensitivity in both the original and validation cohorts. Assigning TCR associations to individual alleles was difficult when HLA alleles, especially DR and DQ, strongly co-occurred. A further reported finding was that TCR beta sequences accurately predicted the HLA-A and HLA-B alleles for most subjects in the first cohort. Three of the identified cytomegalovirus-associated TCR beta chains were confirmed in vitro to be specific for cytomegalovirus antigens. At a false discovery rate of 0.05, a later analysis linked roughly 17,000 TCR beta sequences to specific HLA alleles. Most CMV-associated TCR beta chains appeared to be HLA-restricted in a later analysis, and the HLA associations seemed to be driven largely by CMV exposure. Correlated functional status among segregating V segments might be attributable to linkage disequilibrium, but an unknown experimental factor could not be ruled out. Over 15 rarely observed V segments, including chromosome 9 orphons, were excluded from the earlier analysis of about 610 of the donors because counts were too low. According to a later analysis, parvovirus B19, influenza, CMV and Epstein-Barr virus appeared linked to several top co-occurrence clusters. This cohort had only TCR beta chains sequenced, and the lack of alpha or paired-chain data limited which features could be detected. The only immune exposure information available for the cohort was CMV serostatus.

Inclusive of the bounding cysteine and phenylalanine, the CDR3 is 19 residues long. Just CDR3 DNA is preserved here, 57 bases in frame from base 1. CDR1 and CDR2, per the germline V gene, are SGHDT and YYEEEE. V drops 1 base and J drops 1 base, leaving 21 bases in between. The cohort comprised 666 healthy bone marrow donors. At the time of sampling, every cohort member was nominally healthy, though immune exposures that went unrecorded were likely present. The donor was CMV seronegative and belonged to the group of around 350 seronegative cohort members. A peripheral blood sample was collected from each donor, and TCR beta sequencing was performed on peripheral blood mononuclear cells. The Qiagen DNeasy Blood Extraction Kit was used to extract genomic DNA from the blood cell samples. Comment on this clone: What this receptor recognizes is not known. Per-nucleotide qualities are absent, and no much larger clonotype sits a single base away.

The source material was PBMCs. The clonotype comes from a male donor in good health and CMV-seronegative. The chain couples TRBV5-6 to TRBJ1-5, with a tentative D gene TRBD1 over 6 matching bases. The CDR3 region reads CASSLTTGFSRWSNQPQHF. The nucleotide sequence is TGTGCCAGCAGCTTGACCACAGGGTTCTCGAGGTGGAGCAATCAGCCCCAGCATTTT. The entire variable domain, with the stretches around the CDR3 drawn from the reference TRBV5-6 and TRBJ1-5 proteins, is DAGVTQSPTHLIKTRGQQVTLRCSPKSGHDTVSWYQQALGQGPQFIFQYYEEEERQRGNFPDRFSGHQFPNYSSELNVNALLLGDSALYLCASSLTTGFSRWSNQPQHFGDGTRLSIL.